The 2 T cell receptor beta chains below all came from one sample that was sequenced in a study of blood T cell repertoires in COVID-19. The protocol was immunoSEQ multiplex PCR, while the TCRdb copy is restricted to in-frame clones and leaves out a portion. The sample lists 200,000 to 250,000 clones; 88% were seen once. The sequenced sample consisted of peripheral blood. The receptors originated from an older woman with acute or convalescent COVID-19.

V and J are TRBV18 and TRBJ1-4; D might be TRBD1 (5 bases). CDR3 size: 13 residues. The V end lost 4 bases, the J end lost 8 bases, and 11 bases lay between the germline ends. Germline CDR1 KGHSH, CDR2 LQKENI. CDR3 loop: CASSREPGEKLFF. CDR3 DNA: TGTGCCAGCTCACGAGAACCAGGGGAAAAACTGTTTTTT. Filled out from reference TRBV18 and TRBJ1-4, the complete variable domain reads NAGVMQNPRHLVRRRGQEARLRCSPMKGHSHVYWYRQLPEEGLKFMVYLQKENIIDESGMPKERFSAEFPKEGPSILRIQQVVRGDSAAYFCASSREPGEKLFFGSGTQLSVL.

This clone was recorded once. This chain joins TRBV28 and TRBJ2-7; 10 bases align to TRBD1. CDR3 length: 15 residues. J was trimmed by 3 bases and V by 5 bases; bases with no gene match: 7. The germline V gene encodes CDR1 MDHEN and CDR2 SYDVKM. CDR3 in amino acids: CASSQGWTGGYEQYF. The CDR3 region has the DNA TGTGCCAGCAGTCAAGGTTGGACAGGGGGCTACGAGCAGTACTTC.